The next 5 T cell receptor beta chains were all read from a single sample in a study of response to subunit inactivated influenza vaccine. TCRdb passed the RT-PCR reads through MiXCR, listing each CDR3 protein once. The sample includes under 550,000 distinct CDR3 sequences, 6% to 9% seen only once; the top ten take around 14%. This specimen was PBMCs from blood, taken roughly 24 months after vaccination. The receptor source for this set is a man aged 50 to 75 who received an inactivated influenza vaccine.

This clonotype was observed many times. This chain joins TRBV3-1 and TRBJ2-1; D possibly corresponds to TRBD2 (5 bases). Trimming stripped 5 bases from V and 3 bases from J, with 11 bases between. This CDR3 spans 14 amino acids. In germline, CDR1 is LGHDT, CDR2 YNNKEL (reference sequence). The CDR3 coding sequence is TGTGCCAGCAGCGCCGGACTTAACTACAATGAGCAGTTCTTC. Translating it yields CASSAGLNYNEQFF.

The chain has TRBV10-1 and TRBJ1-1; no definite D call. Germline CDR1 and CDR2: WNHNN and SYGVQD (reference sequence). V shed 2 bases and J shed 1 base, with 14 bases lying between them. There are 16 residues in the CDR3. This CDR3 is CASSERAAGKNTEAFF. The DNA of the CDR3 is TGCGCCAGCAGTGAGCGGGCCGCCGGGAAGAACACTGAAGCTTTCTTT.

This clonotype was seen ten or more times. The chain employs TRBV12-3 or TRBV12-4 and TRBJ2-2; no definite D call. CDR3 size: 12 residues. V lost 4 bases, J lost 6 bases, and 6 bases lay in between. The CDR3 coding sequence is TGTGCCAGCAGTTCTCTCGCCGGGGAGCTGTTTTTT. It codes for CASSSLAGELFF.

This clonotype has only a few counts. The chain couples TRBV15 to TRBJ2-3; a weak D match, TRBD1 (6 bases). CDR1 and CDR2 (germline): LNHNV, YYDKDF (reference sequence). The CDR3 spans 14 residues. The ends were cut back, 4 bases at V and 6 bases at J, with 14 bases in the middle. The CDR3 DNA reads as TGTGCCACCAGCAAGGGGGTGCAGGGGGATACGCAGTATTTT. This encodes CATSKGVQGDTQYF.

CDR3 in DNA: TGTGCCAGCAGCTTAGTGTACTTGCGGGGGGGTGGTAACACAGATACGCAGTATTTT. Residues: CASSLVYLRGGGNTDTQYF. The V gene is TRBV11-2, the J gene TRBJ2-3; 9 bases fit TRBD2. The germline CDR1 and CDR2 sequences are SGHAT and FQNNGV. V lost 1 base and J lost 2; bases outside the gene matches: 13. The CDR3 is 19 residues long. The variable domain in full, with the rest retrieved from reference TRBV11-2 and TRBJ2-3, is EAGVAQSPRYKIIEKRQSVAFWCNPISGHATLYWYQQILGQGPKLLIQFQNNGVVDDSQLPKDRFSAERLKGVDSTLKIQPAKLEDSAVYLCASSLVYLRGGGNTDTQYFGPGTRLTVL.